This TCR beta chain originates from a study of identical twins. Study-wide results and caveats: Donors were not followed over many years; analysis was cross-sectional. In cord blood, abundant beta clonotypes had fewer insertions; memory showed no trend.

TCRdb reanalysed the 5' RACE reads using MiXCR and keeps one entry per CDR3 protein. The sample holds 650,000 to 750,000 distinct CDR3 sequences, approximately 22% seen once. This clonotype was counted only a few times. The antigen is unknown. The V end was cut by 4 bases, the J end by 0 bases, with 9 bases between. CDR1 DFQATT and CDR2 SNEGSKA come from the germline V gene (reference sequence). CDR3 length: 13 residues. These same records also appear under a second study, on T cells expressing NK-cell markers. That work contributes: Out of eight donors sequenced, seven tested HCMV-seropositive and the remaining one seronegative.

The rearrangement links TRBV20-1 to TRBJ1-1; D is ambiguous. This TCR came from a woman aged 18-30 years in good health. Sequencing was done on a sample of PBMCs. This chain's CDR3 is CSATRTLNTEAFF. The CDR3 DNA is TGCAGTGCTACCAGGACCCTGAACACTGAAGCTTTCTTT.